This record looks at one T cell receptor (beta chain) sequence and its context. The antigen remains unidentified. In germline, CDR1 is PRHDT, CDR2 FYEKMQ (reference sequence). V dropped 3 bases and J dropped 4 bases, with 13 bases sitting between them. This CDR3 is built from 14 residues. Assay used: immunoSEQ multiplex PCR; TCRdb lists only in-frame clones, some missing. The profile shows about 140,000 clones, about 93% of them singletons. These data belong to a study of CD4+ T cells in melanoma. General study findings and limits: A reported correlation linked neoantigen-specific CD4+ T cells to CD8+, macrophage and B cell function. Diverse differentiation states were reported for melanoma neoantigen-specific CD4+ T cells.

The sequence was collected from a human donor with melanoma. This chain uses TRBV13 with TRBJ2-7; D may be TRBD2 (5 bases). The chain's CDR3 is CASSFRFGEYEQYF. The CDR3 DNA follows: TGTGCCAGCAGCTTCAGGTTCGGGGAATACGAGCAGTACTTC.